A selection of T cell receptor beta chains follows, all from one sample in a study of T-cell memory formation after mild COVID-19. Each CDR3 protein is one row after TCRdb ran MiXCR on the 5' RACE reads. This table holds under 300,000 distinct CDR3 sequences, 9.4% found once. The material sequenced was PBMCs or a T cell subset sorted from them (not recorded which). The receptors come from a man aged 18 to 30 who had mild COVID-19 (a few samples of this study predate the infection). Cell type and time point are not known. Both conserved end residues are part of each CDR3. D genes are given only for firm matches. A clone size is listed for some rows: how often the clone was seen (once, few, many), or a class if it is expanded.

d_gene: NA; v_gene: TRBV5-1; j_gene: TRBJ1-6; abundance: many; CDR3aa: CASSPLEGRGSPLHF; CDR3nt: TGCGCCAGCAGCCCCCTTGAGGGCCGGGGTTCACCCCTCCACTTT
d_gene: NA; v_gene: TRBV30; j_gene: TRBJ2-1; abundance: few; CDR3aa: CAWSVPSVLREQFF; CDR3nt: TGTGCCTGGAGTGTACCTAGCGTCCTACGTGAGCAGTTCTTC
d_gene: NA; v_gene: TRBV7-8; j_gene: TRBJ2-3; abundance: few; CDR3aa: CASSLARDSDTQYF; CDR3nt: TGTGCCAGCAGCTTAGCCCGGGACTCAGATACGCAGTATTTT
d_gene: NA; v_gene: TRBV15; j_gene: TRBJ2-6; abundance: NA; CDR3aa: CATSRAGTGANVLTF; CDR3nt: TGTGCCACCAGCAGAGCAGGGACTGGGGCCAACGTCCTGACTTTC
d_gene: NA; v_gene: TRBV20-1; j_gene: TRBJ1-5; abundance: few; CDR3aa: CSAPSGDIGYQPQHF; CDR3nt: TGCAGTGCACCATCTGGGGACATTGGGTACCAGCCCCAGCATTTT
d_gene: TRBD1; v_gene: TRBV12-3/TRBV12-4; j_gene: TRBJ2-2; abundance: NA; CDR3aa: CASSLGDRGDTGELFF; CDR3nt: TGTGCCAGCAGTTTAGGGGACAGGGGGGACACCGGGGAGCTGTTTTTT
d_gene: NA; v_gene: TRBV18; j_gene: TRBJ1-2; abundance: NA; CDR3aa: CASSPSSGYTF; CDR3nt: TGTGCCAGCTCACCAAGCTCTGGCTACACCTTC
d_gene: NA; v_gene: TRBV7-9; j_gene: TRBJ1-4; abundance: NA; CDR3aa: CASSGSRGDEKLFF; CDR3nt: TGTGCCAGCAGCGGAAGTCGGGGGGACGAAAAACTGTTTTTT
d_gene: TRBD1; v_gene: TRBV7-7; j_gene: TRBJ2-5; abundance: NA; CDR3aa: CASSPGTGSQETQYF; CDR3nt: TGTGCTAGCAGCCCCGGGACAGGCTCCCAAGAGACCCAGTACTTC
d_gene: NA; v_gene: TRBV5-6; j_gene: TRBJ2-7; abundance: few; CDR3aa: CASSADEGGYEQYF; CDR3nt: TGTGCCAGCAGCGCGGACGAAGGGGGCTACGAGCAGTACTTC
d_gene: NA; v_gene: TRBV7-8; j_gene: TRBJ1-5; abundance: NA; CDR3aa: CASSSEGAGNQPQHF; CDR3nt: TGTGCCAGCAGCTCTGAGGGCGCGGGCAATCAGCCCCAGCATTTT
d_gene: NA; v_gene: TRBV2; j_gene: TRBJ2-2; abundance: few; CDR3aa: CASSEWVTGELFF; CDR3nt: TGTGCCAGCAGTGAATGGGTTACCGGGGAGCTGTTTTTT
d_gene: TRBD2; v_gene: TRBV5-1; j_gene: TRBJ2-3; abundance: NA; CDR3aa: CASSLGTSGLNTQYF; CDR3nt: TGCGCCAGCAGCTTGGGGACTAGCGGGTTAAATACGCAGTATTTT
d_gene: NA; v_gene: TRBV12-3/TRBV12-4; j_gene: TRBJ2-4; abundance: many; CDR3aa: CASKLRGSVDIQYF; CDR3nt: TGTGCCAGCAAATTAAGGGGGTCTGTTGACATTCAGTACTTC
d_gene: NA; v_gene: TRBV7-9; j_gene: TRBJ1-2; abundance: few; CDR3aa: CASTLLGGKGGYTF; CDR3nt: TGTGCCAGCACCCTCCTCGGGGGCAAGGGTGGCTACACCTTC
d_gene: TRBD1; v_gene: TRBV12-3/TRBV12-4; j_gene: TRBJ1-2; abundance: few; CDR3aa: CASSLSTGIYGYTF; CDR3nt: TGTGCCAGCAGTTTATCGACAGGGATTTATGGCTACACCTTC
d_gene: NA; v_gene: TRBV3-1; j_gene: TRBJ1-2; abundance: NA; CDR3aa: CASSSYTGSLDGYTF; CDR3nt: TGTGCCAGCAGTTCTTATACAGGCAGCCTGGATGGCTACACCTTC
d_gene: NA; v_gene: TRBV27; j_gene: TRBJ2-2; abundance: NA; CDR3aa: CASSYPAGELFF; CDR3nt: TGTGCCAGCAGCTATCCAGCCGGGGAGCTGTTTTTT
d_gene: NA; v_gene: TRBV9; j_gene: TRBJ2-3; abundance: NA; CDR3aa: CASSVAPGSTDTQYF; CDR3nt: TGTGCCAGCAGCGTAGCTCCGGGTAGCACAGATACGCAGTATTTT
d_gene: NA; v_gene: TRBV23-1; j_gene: TRBJ1-1; abundance: few; CDR3aa: CASVPISGAFF; CDR3nt: TGCGCCAGCGTCCCCATCAGTGGGGCTTTCTTT
d_gene: TRBD1; v_gene: TRBV6-2/TRBV6-3; j_gene: TRBJ2-7; abundance: NA; CDR3aa: CASSGYRGFLYEQYF; CDR3nt: TGTGCCAGCAGTGGCTACAGGGGATTCCTCTACGAGCAGTACTTC
d_gene: NA; v_gene: TRBV19; j_gene: TRBJ1-5; abundance: NA; CDR3aa: CASRAGKLTNQPQHF; CDR3nt: TGTGCCAGTAGAGCAGGGAAACTTACCAATCAGCCCCAGCATTTT
d_gene: TRBD1; v_gene: TRBV20-1; j_gene: TRBJ1-1; abundance: NA; CDR3aa: CSARDRSDRGSTEAFF; CDR3nt: TGCAGTGCTAGAGATCGGTCGGACAGGGGATCCACTGAAGCTTTCTTT
d_gene: NA; v_gene: TRBV7-2; j_gene: TRBJ2-4; abundance: many; CDR3aa: CASSSRVAKNIQYF; CDR3nt: TGTGCCAGCAGCTCACGTGTAGCCAAAAACATTCAGTACTTC
d_gene: TRBD2; v_gene: TRBV20-1; j_gene: TRBJ2-3; abundance: NA; CDR3aa: CSAGLAPTDTQYF; CDR3nt: TGCAGTGCAGGACTAGCGCCCACAGATACGCAGTATTTT
d_gene: TRBD2; v_gene: TRBV7-8; j_gene: TRBJ2-1; abundance: many; CDR3aa: CASSLRGDSYNEQFF; CDR3nt: TGTGCCAGCAGCTTACGGGGGGACTCCTACAATGAGCAGTTCTTC
d_gene: NA; v_gene: TRBV12-3/TRBV12-4; j_gene: TRBJ1-4; abundance: few; CDR3aa: CASSLLGQYEKLFF; CDR3nt: TGTGCCAGCAGCCTCCTAGGACAGTATGAAAAACTGTTTTTT
d_gene: TRBD1; v_gene: TRBV28; j_gene: TRBJ1-2; abundance: few; CDR3aa: CASSWTGVEDYGYTF; CDR3nt: TGTGCCAGCAGTTGGACAGGGGTAGAGGACTATGGCTACACCTTC
d_gene: NA; v_gene: TRBV9; j_gene: TRBJ2-5; abundance: many; CDR3aa: CASSVVPGETQYF; CDR3nt: TGTGCCAGCAGCGTAGTCCCGGGAGAGACCCAGTACTTC
d_gene: TRBD1; v_gene: TRBV5-1; j_gene: TRBJ2-1; abundance: few; CDR3aa: CASSSGTGANEQFF; CDR3nt: TGCGCCAGCAGCTCAGGTACAGGGGCAAATGAGCAGTTCTTC
d_gene: NA; v_gene: TRBV5-8; j_gene: TRBJ1-6; abundance: few; CDR3aa: CASSSPGSSYNSPLHF; CDR3nt: TGTGCCAGCAGCTCACCAGGAAGCTCCTATAATTCACCCCTCCACTTT
d_gene: NA; v_gene: TRBV5-1; j_gene: TRBJ2-1; abundance: few; CDR3aa: CASSLGWVVDNEQFF; CDR3nt: TGCGCCAGCAGCTTGGGCTGGGTGGTGGACAATGAGCAGTTCTTC
d_gene: NA; v_gene: TRBV7-2; j_gene: TRBJ2-2; abundance: many; CDR3aa: CASRRDTGELFF; CDR3nt: TGTGCCAGCAGAAGGGACACCGGGGAGCTGTTTTTT
d_gene: NA; v_gene: TRBV5-1; j_gene: TRBJ2-3; abundance: few; CDR3aa: CASSLNRAGTDTQYF; CDR3nt: TGCGCCAGCAGCCTAAACAGGGCCGGCACAGATACGCAGTATTTT
d_gene: NA; v_gene: TRBV5-6; j_gene: TRBJ1-4; abundance: NA; CDR3aa: CASRATGLGEKLFF; CDR3nt: TGTGCCAGCAGGGCTACAGGGCTTGGCGAAAAACTGTTTTTT
d_gene: NA; v_gene: TRBV3-1; j_gene: TRBJ1-2; abundance: NA; CDR3aa: CASSQAARSSGYTF; CDR3nt: TGTGCCAGCAGCCAAGCTGCCAGATCTTCCGGCTACACCTTC
d_gene: NA; v_gene: TRBV18; j_gene: TRBJ2-3; abundance: many; CDR3aa: CASSALDTQYF; CDR3nt: TGTGCCAGCTCAGCACTAGATACGCAGTATTTT
d_gene: TRBD2; v_gene: TRBV28; j_gene: TRBJ2-3; abundance: many; CDR3aa: CASSPTGGGPATDTQYF; CDR3nt: TGTGCCAGCAGTCCCACGGGGGGGGGTCCCGCAACTGATACGCAGTATTTT
d_gene: TRBD1; v_gene: TRBV7-2; j_gene: TRBJ2-5; abundance: few; CDR3aa: CASRRPGQGRETQYF; CDR3nt: TGTGCCAGCAGGCGGCCGGGACAGGGAAGAGAGACCCAGTACTTC
d_gene: NA; v_gene: TRBV27; j_gene: TRBJ1-1; abundance: few; CDR3aa: CASSPRGENTEAFF; CDR3nt: TGTGCCAGCAGCCCCCGCGGAGAAAACACTGAAGCTTTCTTT
d_gene: NA; v_gene: TRBV12-3/TRBV12-4; j_gene: TRBJ2-3; abundance: many; CDR3aa: CASSRGQRVPPYF; CDR3nt: TGTGCCAGCAGTCGCGGACAGCGCGTCCCGCCGTATTTT
d_gene: TRBD2; v_gene: TRBV7-9; j_gene: TRBJ2-5; abundance: few; CDR3aa: CASSATSGVETQYF; CDR3nt: TGTGCCAGCAGCGCTACTAGCGGGGTTGAGACCCAGTACTTC
d_gene: NA; v_gene: TRBV5-1; j_gene: TRBJ1-2; abundance: many; CDR3aa: CASSLPRSSYGYTF; CDR3nt: TGCGCCAGCAGCTTGCCCAGAAGCTCCTATGGCTACACCTTC
d_gene: NA; v_gene: TRBV5-1; j_gene: TRBJ2-5; abundance: many; CDR3aa: CASSFSGSETQYF; CDR3nt: TGCGCCAGCAGCTTTTCGGGGTCGGAGACCCAGTACTTC
d_gene: TRBD1; v_gene: TRBV5-1; j_gene: TRBJ1-6; abundance: few; CDR3aa: CASSTDRAHSPLHF; CDR3nt: TGCGCCAGCAGCACCGACAGGGCCCATTCACCCCTCCACTTT
d_gene: NA; v_gene: TRBV5-1; j_gene: TRBJ2-4; abundance: NA; CDR3aa: CASSLEAKNIQYF; CDR3nt: TGCGCCAGCAGCTTGGAAGCCAAAAACATTCAGTACTTC
d_gene: NA; v_gene: TRBV27; j_gene: TRBJ1-1; abundance: few; CDR3aa: CASSFGRANTEAFF; CDR3nt: TGTGCCAGCAGTTTCGGGAGGGCGAACACTGAAGCTTTCTTT
d_gene: NA; v_gene: TRBV9; j_gene: TRBJ2-3; abundance: few; CDR3aa: CASSVGATTSTDTQYF; CDR3nt: TGTGCCAGCAGCGTAGGAGCCACCACTAGCACAGATACGCAGTATTTT
d_gene: NA; v_gene: TRBV5-1; j_gene: TRBJ2-3; abundance: many; CDR3aa: CASSLGQAEQYF; CDR3nt: TGCGCCAGCAGCTTGGGACAAGCTGAGCAGTATTTT